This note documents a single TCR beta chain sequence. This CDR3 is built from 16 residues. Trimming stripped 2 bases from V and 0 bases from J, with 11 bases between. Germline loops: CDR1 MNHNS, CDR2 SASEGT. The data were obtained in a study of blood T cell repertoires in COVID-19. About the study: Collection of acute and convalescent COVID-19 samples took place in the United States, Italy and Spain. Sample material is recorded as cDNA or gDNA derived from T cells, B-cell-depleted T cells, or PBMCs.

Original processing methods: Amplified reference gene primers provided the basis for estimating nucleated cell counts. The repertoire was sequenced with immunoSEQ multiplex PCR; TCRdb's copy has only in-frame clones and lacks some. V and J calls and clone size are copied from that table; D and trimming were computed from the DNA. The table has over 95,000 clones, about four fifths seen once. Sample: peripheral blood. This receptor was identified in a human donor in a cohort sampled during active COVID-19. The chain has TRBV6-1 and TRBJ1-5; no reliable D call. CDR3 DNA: TGTGCCAGCAGTGAAAGGTGGGGAGTTAGCAATCAGCCCCAGCATTTT. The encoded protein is CASSERWGVSNQPQHF.